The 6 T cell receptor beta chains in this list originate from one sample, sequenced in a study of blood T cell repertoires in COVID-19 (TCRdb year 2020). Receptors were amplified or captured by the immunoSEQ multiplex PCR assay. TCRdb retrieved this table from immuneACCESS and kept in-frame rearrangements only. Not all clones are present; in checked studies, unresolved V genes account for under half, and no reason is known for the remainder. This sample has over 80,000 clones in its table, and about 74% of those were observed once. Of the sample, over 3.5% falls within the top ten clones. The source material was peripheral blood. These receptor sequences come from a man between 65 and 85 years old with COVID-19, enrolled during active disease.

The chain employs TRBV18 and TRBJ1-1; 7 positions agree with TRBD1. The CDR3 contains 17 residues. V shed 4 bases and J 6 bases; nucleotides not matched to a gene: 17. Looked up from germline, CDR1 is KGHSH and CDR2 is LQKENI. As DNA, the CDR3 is TGTGCCAGCTCACTGCCCGGGACAGTCCGGGTGATAGCTGAAGCTTTCTTT. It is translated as CASSLPGTVRVIAEAFF.

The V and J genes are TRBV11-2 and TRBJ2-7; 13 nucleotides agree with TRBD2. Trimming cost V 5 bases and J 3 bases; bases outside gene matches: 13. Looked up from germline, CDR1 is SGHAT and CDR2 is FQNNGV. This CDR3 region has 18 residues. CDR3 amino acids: CASSPLGRTSGSGYEQYF. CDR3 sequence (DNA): TGTGCCAGCAGCCCCCTTGGGAGGACTAGCGGGAGTGGCTACGAGCAGTACTTC.

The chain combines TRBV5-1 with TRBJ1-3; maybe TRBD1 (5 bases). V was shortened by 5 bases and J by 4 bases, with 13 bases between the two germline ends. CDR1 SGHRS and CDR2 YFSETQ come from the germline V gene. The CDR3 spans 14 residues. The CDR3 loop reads CASSYDRLGNTIYF. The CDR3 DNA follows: TGCGCCAGCAGTTACGACAGACTGGGAAACACCATATATTTT.

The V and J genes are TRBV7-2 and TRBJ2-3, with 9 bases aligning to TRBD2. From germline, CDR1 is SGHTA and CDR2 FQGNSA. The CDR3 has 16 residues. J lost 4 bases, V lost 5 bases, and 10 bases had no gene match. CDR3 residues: CASSPGYSGRSDTQYF. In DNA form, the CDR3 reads TGTGCCAGCAGCCCTGGTTACAGCGGGAGGTCAGATACGCAGTATTTT.

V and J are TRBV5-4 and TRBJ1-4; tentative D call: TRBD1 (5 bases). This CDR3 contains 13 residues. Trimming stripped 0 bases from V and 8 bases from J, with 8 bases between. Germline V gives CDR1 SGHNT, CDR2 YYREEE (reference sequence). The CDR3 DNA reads TGTGCCAGCAGCTTGGGGGGCAGAGAAAAACTGTTTTTT. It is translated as CASSLGGREKLFF.

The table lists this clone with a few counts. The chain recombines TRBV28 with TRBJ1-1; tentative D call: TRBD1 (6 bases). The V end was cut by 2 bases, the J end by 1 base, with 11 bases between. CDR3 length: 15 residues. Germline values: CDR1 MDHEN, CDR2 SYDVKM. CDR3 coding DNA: TGTGCCAGCAGTTTAGCAGGGGCAACGAACACTGAAGCTTTCTTT. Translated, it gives CASSLAGATNTEAFF.